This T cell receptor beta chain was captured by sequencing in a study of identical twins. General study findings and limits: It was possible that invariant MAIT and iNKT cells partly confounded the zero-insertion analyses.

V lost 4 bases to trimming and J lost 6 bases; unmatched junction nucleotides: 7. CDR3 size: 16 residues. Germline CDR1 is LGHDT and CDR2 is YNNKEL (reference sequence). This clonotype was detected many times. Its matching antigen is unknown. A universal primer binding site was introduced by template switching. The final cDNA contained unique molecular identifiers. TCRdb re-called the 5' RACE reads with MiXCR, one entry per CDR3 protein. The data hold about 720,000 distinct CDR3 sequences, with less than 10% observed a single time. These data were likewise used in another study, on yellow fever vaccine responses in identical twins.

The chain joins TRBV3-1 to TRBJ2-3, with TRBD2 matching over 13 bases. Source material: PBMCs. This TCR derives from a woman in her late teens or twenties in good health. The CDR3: CASSPRLAGGRDTQYF. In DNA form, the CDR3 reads TGTGCCAGCAGCCCGCGACTAGCGGGAGGCCGGGATACGCAGTATTTT.